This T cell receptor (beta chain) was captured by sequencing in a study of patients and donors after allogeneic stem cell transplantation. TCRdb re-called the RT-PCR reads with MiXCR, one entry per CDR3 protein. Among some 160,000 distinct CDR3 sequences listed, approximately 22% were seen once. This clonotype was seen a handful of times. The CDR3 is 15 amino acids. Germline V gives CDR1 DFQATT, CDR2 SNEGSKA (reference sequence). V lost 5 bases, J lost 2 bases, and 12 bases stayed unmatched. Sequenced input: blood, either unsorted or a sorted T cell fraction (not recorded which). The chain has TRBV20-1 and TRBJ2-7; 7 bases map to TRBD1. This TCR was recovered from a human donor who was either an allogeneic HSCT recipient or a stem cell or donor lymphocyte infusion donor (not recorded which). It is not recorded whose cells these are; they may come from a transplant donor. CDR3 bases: TGCAGTGCTGATTCCCAGGGGGAATTGACCTACGAGCAGTACTTC. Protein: CSADSQGELTYEQYF.